A single TCR beta chain is shown here with its context. No antigen is known for it. Data came from immunoSEQ multiplex PCR; TCRdb stores just in-frame clones and leaves some out. The table for this sample gives about 140,000 clones. This record comes from a study of T cell responses to AZD1222 COVID-19 vaccine. Broader study findings: Repertoire sampling occurred only after the peak T cell response. Reportedly, nearly half the spike-specific TCRs target unmutated variant regions. It should be noted that donors were predominantly white British and more often female, and clonal diversity was possibly underestimated.

Looked up from germline, CDR1 is SQVTM and CDR2 is ANQGSEA. Trimming took 7 bases from V and 1 from J, leaving 12 bases between them. The CDR3 sequence is 13 residues long. The clonotype originates from an adult in good health. Sequenced input: peripheral blood. V and J are TRBV29-1 and TRBJ2-3; possibly TRBD2 for D (5 bases). CDR3 protein: CSAWWRGTDTQYF. CDR3 sequence (DNA): TGCAGCGCCTGGTGGCGGGGCACAGATACGCAGTATTTT.